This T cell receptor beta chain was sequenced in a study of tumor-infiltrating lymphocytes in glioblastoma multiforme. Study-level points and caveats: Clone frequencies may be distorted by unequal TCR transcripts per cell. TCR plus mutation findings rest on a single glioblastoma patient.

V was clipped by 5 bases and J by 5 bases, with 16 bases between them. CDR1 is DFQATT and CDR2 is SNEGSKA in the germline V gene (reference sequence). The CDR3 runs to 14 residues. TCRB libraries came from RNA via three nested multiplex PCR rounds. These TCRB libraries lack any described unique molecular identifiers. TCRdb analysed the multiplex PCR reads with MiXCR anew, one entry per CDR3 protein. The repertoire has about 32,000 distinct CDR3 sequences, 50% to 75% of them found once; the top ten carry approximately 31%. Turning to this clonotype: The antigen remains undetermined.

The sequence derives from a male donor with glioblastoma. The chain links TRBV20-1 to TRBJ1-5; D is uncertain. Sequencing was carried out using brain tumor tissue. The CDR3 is CSASASRGHQPQHF. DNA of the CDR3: TGCAGTGCTTCCGCAAGTCGGGGTCATCAGCCCCAGCATTTT.